This entry features one T cell receptor beta chain sequence. What it binds is not known. This record belongs to a study of identical twins. Overall study findings and caveats: There were fewer insertions in abundant cord blood beta clonotypes, but memory repertoires showed no such pattern. Invariant MAIT and iNKT cells are populations that could partly confound zero-insertion analyses. There was an excess of low generation probability in the out-of-frame alpha sequences that twins shared.

TCRdb processed the 5' RACE reads anew with MiXCR; each CDR3 protein has one entry. The sample has about 340,000 distinct CDR3 sequences; 9% to 15% are singletons. Germline loops: CDR1 MNHEY, CDR2 SMNVEV (reference sequence). The V gene lost 8 bases and the J gene lost 3 bases, with 13 bases spanning the gap. This CDR3 is 13 amino acids long. These data also formed part of another study, on yellow fever vaccine responses in identical twins. According to that study: It has been reported that, in twins, the vaccine T cell response seemed partly convergent and partly personalized.

The sample comprised CD8+ T cells sorted from blood. The receptor was isolated from a woman aged 18-29 years in good health. The chain recombines TRBV27 with TRBJ2-5; weak D call: TRBD2 (6 bases). Written as DNA, the CDR3 is TGTGCCAGCGGAGGGTGGGTCAAAGAGACCCAGTACTTC. Translated: CASGGWVKETQYF.